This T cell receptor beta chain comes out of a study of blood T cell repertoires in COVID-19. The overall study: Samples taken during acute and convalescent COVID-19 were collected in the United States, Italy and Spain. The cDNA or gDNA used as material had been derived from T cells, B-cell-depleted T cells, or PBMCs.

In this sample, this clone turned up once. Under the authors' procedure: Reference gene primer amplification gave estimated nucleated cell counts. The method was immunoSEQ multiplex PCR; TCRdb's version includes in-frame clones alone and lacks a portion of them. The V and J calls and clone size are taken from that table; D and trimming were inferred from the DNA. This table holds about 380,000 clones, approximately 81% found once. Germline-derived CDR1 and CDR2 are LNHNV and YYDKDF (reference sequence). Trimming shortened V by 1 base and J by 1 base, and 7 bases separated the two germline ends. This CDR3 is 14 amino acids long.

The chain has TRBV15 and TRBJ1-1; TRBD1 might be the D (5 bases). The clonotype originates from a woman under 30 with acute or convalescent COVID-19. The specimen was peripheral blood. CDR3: CATSRGDRNTEAFF. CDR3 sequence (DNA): TGTGCCACCAGCAGAGGCGACAGGAACACTGAAGCTTTCTTT. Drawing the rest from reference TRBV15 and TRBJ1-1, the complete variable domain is DAMVIQNPRYQVTQFGKPVTLSCSQTLNHNVMYWYQQKSSQAPKLLFHYYDKDFNNEADTPDNFQSRRPNTSFCFLDIRSPGLGDTAMYLCATSRGDRNTEAFFGQGTRLTVV.